Below are 26 T cell receptor beta chains sequenced from a single sample in a study of shared clonotypes between healthy human individuals. Repertoires were generated with immunoSEQ multiplex PCR, while TCRdb's copy carries only in-frame clones and drops some. This sample has about 300,000 clones; approximately 79% occur once, and the top ten carry approximately 10%. The sample comprised memory CD4+ T cells sorted from blood. Subset in this sample: CD45RA-negative fraction. The receptors come from a man in his thirties or forties in good health.

The chain joins TRBV27 to TRBJ2-2, with D perhaps TRBD2 (5 bases). The CDR3 totals 22 residues. Between the trimmed V and J ends, which lost 3 bases and 2 bases, there was a span of 31 bases. Germline V gene lookup returns CDR1 MNHEY and CDR2 SMNVEV (reference sequence). CDR3 nucleotides: TGTGCCAGCAGTTTTTCTGGGAGAGATACTAGAAGAAACCACCTCAACACCGGGGAGCTGTTTTTT. Its protein is CASSFSGRDTRRNHLNTGELFF.

V is TRBV5-1 and J is TRBJ2-7, with 7 bases aligning to TRBD2. V trimming: 0 bases; J trimming: 6 bases; junction bases outside the gene matches: 6. The CDR3 loop spans 14 amino acids. Germline CDR1 is SGHRS and CDR2 is YFSETQ. CDR3 nucleotides: TGCGCCAGCAGCTTGGAGCCGGGAGGTGCCGAGCAGTACTTC. Translating it yields CASSLEPGGAEQYF.

The rearrangement joins TRBV19 to TRBJ2-4; TRBD2 aligns across 7 bases. Germline trimming cut 0 bases from V and 6 bases from J; bases unmatched to any gene: 2. The germline CDR1 and CDR2 sequences are LNHDA and SQIVND (reference sequence). The CDR3 totals 14 residues. The CDR3 here is CASSIEGRVNIQYF. CDR3 coding DNA: TGTGCCAGTAGTATAGAGGGGAGGGTAAACATTCAGTACTTC.

Points on this clone: The identical CDR3 is also encoded by other nucleotide sequences in the sample. The chain joins TRBV11-2 to TRBJ2-3; 8 positions agree with TRBD2. The CDR3 contains 14 residues. Germline-derived CDR1 and CDR2 are SGHAT and FQNNGV. J lost 4 bases, V lost 2 bases, and 2 bases had no gene match. The CDR3: CASSLSGSPDTQYF. CDR3 sequence (DNA): TGTGCCAGCAGCTTAAGCGGGAGTCCAGATACGCAGTATTTT.

This clone occurred a few times. The V call is TRBV5-5, the J call TRBJ2-7; a weak D match, TRBD1 (6 bases). CDR1 is SGHKS and CDR2 is YYEKEE in the germline V gene (reference sequence). This CDR3 comprises 15 residues. Deletions cut 0 bases from V and 4 bases from J, with 14 bases between. This CDR3 reads CASSLGQGTRYEQYF. CDR3 coding DNA: TGTGCCAGCAGCTTGGGTCAGGGGACAAGGTACGAGCAGTACTTC. The full variable domain, with the rest looked up from reference TRBV5-5 and TRBJ2-7, is DAGVTQSPTHLIKTRGQQVTLRCSPISGHKSVSWYQQVLGQGPQFIFQYYEKEERGRGNFPDRFSARQFPNYSSELNVNALLLGDSALYLCASSLGQGTRYEQYFGPGTRLTVT.

The chain couples TRBV7-8 to TRBJ2-7; tentative D call: TRBD1 (5 bases). The germline gives CDR1 SGHVS, CDR2 FQNEAQ. Trimming removed 6 bases at V and 2 bases at J, with 23 bases between. The CDR3 contains 17 residues. CDR3 residues: CASSPQGTPALAYEQYF. The CDR3 DNA reads TGTGCCAGCAGTCCTCAGGGTACCCCCGCGCTAGCCTACGAGCAGTACTTC.

The chain has TRBV9 and TRBJ1-2; D ambiguous. Per germline, CDR1 SGDLS and CDR2 YYNGEE. Trimming shortened V by 0 bases and J by 0 bases, and 6 bases separated the two germline ends. CDR3 length equals 14 residues. The CDR3 DNA reads as TGTGCCAGCAGCGTAGTCGGGACTAACTATGGCTACACCTTC. Translation: CASSVVGTNYGYTF.

The chain employs TRBV14 and TRBJ2-3; 8 nucleotides agree with TRBD2. This CDR3 contains 16 residues. The V segment lost 0 bases and the J segment 4 bases; nucleotides outside the gene matches: 6. Germline loops: CDR1 SGHDN, CDR2 FVKESK. The CDR3 spells CASSQEVLAGSDTQYF. CDR3 bases: TGTGCCAGCAGCCAAGAAGTTCTAGCGGGCTCAGATACGCAGTATTTT.

This chain links TRBV19 with TRBJ2-5, with D unresolved. This CDR3 has 13 residues. The ends were cut back, 3 bases at V and 2 bases at J, with 7 bases in the middle. Per germline, CDR1 LNHDA and CDR2 SQIVND (reference sequence). CDR3 in amino acids: CASSIGIQETQYF. DNA for the CDR3: TGTGCCAGTAGTATTGGAATTCAAGAGACCCAGTACTTC. The whole variable domain, filled in from reference TRBV19 and TRBJ2-5, reads DGGITQSPKYLFRKEGQNVTLSCEQNLNHDAMYWYRQDPGQGLRLIYYSQIVNDFQKGDIAEGYSVSREKKESFPLTVTSAQKNPTAFYLCASSIGIQETQYFGPGTRLLVL.

The J gene is TRBJ1-5, the V gene TRBV28, with no clear D. The CDR3 is 14 amino acids. Germline V gives CDR1 MDHEN, CDR2 SYDVKM. Trimming left V 3 bases short and J 3 bases short, with 9 bases between. The CDR3 sequence is CASSFEDYNQPQHF. DNA of the CDR3: TGTGCCAGCAGTTTTGAGGACTACAATCAGCCCCAGCATTTT.

CDR3 region: CSVEGGDREAYEQYF. In DNA, the CDR3 is TGCAGCGTTGAGGGGGGGGACAGGGAGGCGTACGAGCAGTACTTC. The chain recombines TRBV29-1 with TRBJ2-7, with 9 bases aligning to TRBD1. The J segment lost 4 bases and the V segment lost 3 bases, leaving 10 bases of the junction unmatched. Germline V gene data show CDR1 as SQVTM and CDR2 as ANQGSEA. The CDR3 sequence is 15 residues long.

The chain combines TRBV15 with TRBJ1-2, with no clear D. The germline V gene encodes CDR1 LNHNV and CDR2 YYDKDF (reference sequence). This CDR3 spans 15 amino acids. V gave up 1 base and J gave up 3 bases, with 12 bases separating them. CDR3 region: CATSRGDRVDYGYTF. In DNA, the CDR3 is TGTGCCACCAGCAGAGGCGACCGGGTGGACTATGGCTACACCTTC.

A few counts support this clone. The CDR3 DNA is TGCAGCGGCAACACGGCGGGGCCGCAGTATTTT. Amino acids: CSGNTAGPQYF. The chain joins TRBV29-1 to TRBJ2-3; TRBD2 might be the D (6 bases). The V end lost 7 bases, the J end lost 10 bases, and 15 bases lay between the germline ends. The CDR3 contains 11 residues. Germline values: CDR1 SQVTM, CDR2 ANQGSEA.

The V gene is TRBV7-8, the J gene TRBJ1-2, with 7 bases matching TRBD1. The trim removed 3 bases at V and 8 bases at J, leaving 6 bases unmatched. CDR1 SGHVS and CDR2 FQNEAQ come from the germline V gene. The CDR3 loop spans 13 amino acids. CDR3 region: CASSLGGGEGYTF. In DNA, the CDR3 is TGTGCCAGCAGCTTGGGAGGGGGCGAAGGCTACACCTTC.

The chain combines TRBV18 with TRBJ2-2, with 8 positions matching TRBD1. Germline V gives CDR1 KGHSH, CDR2 LQKENI. The junction had 4 bases not matched to a gene; V was cut back by 3 bases and J by 10 bases. The CDR3 is 13 amino acids. The CDR3 sequence: CASSPLQGEELFF. CDR3 DNA: TGTGCCAGCTCACCGCTACAGGGGGAGGAGCTGTTTTTT.

This chain uses TRBV6-1 with TRBJ2-7; 9 bases line up with TRBD1. This CDR3 has 15 amino acids. The germline gives CDR1 MNHNS, CDR2 SASEGT. V trimming: 5 bases; J trimming: 4 bases; junction bases outside the gene matches: 9. The CDR3 sequence: CASSQTGGGGYEQYF. CDR3 DNA sequence: TGTGCCAGCAGTCAAACAGGGGGCGGAGGGTACGAGCAGTACTTC.

For the CDR3, the DNA is TGTGCCAGCAGCCAAACCACCACCGGGACACTCTATGGCTACACCTTC. This sequence encodes CASSQTTTGTLYGYTF. The chain has TRBV14 and TRBJ1-2, with D possibly TRBD1 on 6 matching bases. V was cut by 2 bases and J by 4 bases, with 17 bases left in between. Germline V gives CDR1 SGHDN, CDR2 FVKESK. The CDR3 is 16 amino acids. Supplemented by reference TRBV14 and TRBJ1-2, the full variable domain reads EAGVTQFPSHSVIEKGQTVTLRCDPISGHDNLYWYRRVMGKEIKFLLHFVKESKQDESGMPNNRFLAERTGGTYSTLKVQPAELEDSGVYFCASSQTTTGTLYGYTFGSGTRLTVV.

The J gene is TRBJ2-7, the V gene TRBV5-1, with 7 bases lining up with TRBD2. J was trimmed by 3 bases and V by 4 bases; bases with no gene match: 10. This CDR3 region has 15 residues. CDR1 and CDR2 (germline): SGHRS, YFSETQ. The CDR3 DNA reads as TGCGCCAGCAGCATCAGCGGGAAAAGGTTCTACGAGCAGTACTTC. Translating it yields CASSISGKRFYEQYF. The variable domain in full, with the rest retrieved from reference TRBV5-1 and TRBJ2-7, is KAGVTQTPRYLIKTRGQQVTLSCSPISGHRSVSWYQQTPGQGLQFLFEYFSETQRNKGNFPGRFSGRQFSNSRSEMNVSTLELGDSALYLCASSISGKRFYEQYFGPGTRLTVT.

This clone was counted many times. The rearrangement links TRBV18 to TRBJ2-3, with 11 bases identical to TRBD2. V shed 10 bases and J 1 base; nucleotides not matched to a gene: 7. From germline, CDR1 is KGHSH and CDR2 LQKENI. The CDR3 loop spans 15 amino acids. The CDR3 region is CATETGLAGTDTQYF. The CDR3 coding sequence is TGTGCCACCGAGACGGGACTAGCGGGCACAGATACGCAGTATTTT.

The V gene is TRBV7-8, the J gene TRBJ2-1, with 9 bases that match TRBD2. V lost 2 bases and J lost 5; bases outside the gene matches: 7. The CDR3 length is 16 residues. Germline values: CDR1 SGHVS, CDR2 FQNEAQ. In nucleotides, the CDR3 is TGTGCCAGCAGCTTATTGACTAGCGGATGGAACAATGAGCAGTTCTTC. Amino acid sequence: CASSLLTSGWNNEQFF.

The DNA of the CDR3 is TGTGCCAGCAAACCTACAGTTAGCGGACACTCCTACAATGAGCAGTTCTTC. Translating it yields CASKPTVSGHSYNEQFF. This chain connects TRBV19 to TRBJ2-1; D perhaps matches TRBD2 (6 bases). Per the germline V gene, CDR1 is LNHDA and CDR2 is SQIVND (reference sequence). Trimming took 9 bases from V and 0 from J, leaving 21 bases between them. This CDR3 comprises 17 residues.

The gene calls are TRBV14 and TRBJ1-4; 11 nucleotides align to TRBD1. CDR3 size: 15 residues. The germline V gene has CDR1 SGHDN and CDR2 FVKESK. V lost 5 bases to trimming and J lost 5 bases; unmatched junction nucleotides: 4. The CDR3 DNA reads as TGTGCCAGCAGCGTGTGGACAGGGGGCAATGAAAAACTGTTTTTT. Residues: CASSVWTGGNEKLFF. Full variable domain (rest looked up from reference TRBV14 and TRBJ1-4): EAGVTQFPSHSVIEKGQTVTLRCDPISGHDNLYWYRRVMGKEIKFLLHFVKESKQDESGMPNNRFLAERTGGTYSTLKVQPAELEDSGVYFCASSVWTGGNEKLFFGSGTQLSVL.

This clone was seen a few times. V and J are TRBV5-3 and TRBJ1-2, with D possibly matching TRBD1 (6 bases). TRBV5-3 has ORF status, its function being uncertain. The CDR3 covers 19 residues. The V end lost 4 bases, the J end lost 4 bases, and 29 bases lay between the germline ends. CDR3 loop: CARSAPSLDRTGIVYGYTF. CDR3 DNA: TGTGCCAGAAGCGCGCCCTCGCTAGACAGGACCGGTATTGTCTATGGCTACACCTTC.

This clone appeared a single time. The chain is built from TRBV6-5 and TRBJ2-7; a weak D match, TRBD1 (6 bases). CDR3 length equals 15 residues. V was clipped by 2 bases and J by 1 base, with 12 bases between them. Germline lookup yields CDR1 MNHEY and CDR2 SVGAGI. This CDR3 reads CASSYTRTASYEQYF. CDR3 sequence (DNA): TGTGCCAGCAGTTACACACGGACAGCATCCTACGAGCAGTACTTC.

The chain employs TRBV29-1 and TRBJ2-3, with 9 bases identical to TRBD1. In germline, CDR1 is SQVTM, CDR2 ANQGSEA. Trimming at V came to 7 bases and at J to 3 bases, leaving 14 bases not matched to a gene. The CDR3 loop spans 16 amino acids. The CDR3 loop is CSAWGGQGSGTDTQYF. DNA of the CDR3: TGCAGCGCGTGGGGGGGACAGGGATCCGGGACAGATACGCAGTATTTT.

This clone was observed a few times. The chain has TRBV5-1 and TRBJ2-5, with a weak D call TRBD2 (5 bases). The ends were cut back, 3 bases at V and 5 bases at J, with 14 bases in the middle. The germline V gene has CDR1 SGHRS and CDR2 YFSETQ. This CDR3 is 14 amino acids long. The CDR3 spells CASSSRVSGETQYF. In DNA form, the CDR3 reads TGCGCCAGCAGCTCGCGGGTTAGTGGGGAGACCCAGTACTTC.